Here is one T cell receptor beta chain with its context. The data were obtained in a study of T cells in Graves' hyperthyroidism and ophthalmopathy. Between the trimmed V and J ends, which lost 0 bases and 2 bases, there was a span of 12 bases. CDR3 length: 16 residues. From germline, CDR1 is MNHEY and CDR2 SVGEGT. RNA transcripts were the template for amplifying TCR beta CDR3 regions. First-round RT-PCR of the TCR CDR3 relied on the HTBI primer set. TCRdb passed the multiplex PCR reads through MiXCR, listing each CDR3 protein once. The top ten hold approximately 9.9% of the sample, which has approximately 400,000 distinct CDR3 sequences, approximately 15% seen once. When ophthalmopathy did not progress within 18 months, Graves' hyperthyroidism was considered stable.

J is TRBJ2-3 and V is TRBV6-2 or TRBV6-3; D may be TRBD1 or TRBD2 (5 bases each). Material: blood. The receptor comes from a woman in her fifties or sixties with Graves' hyperthyroidism. In DNA form, the CDR3 reads TGTGCCAGCAGTTACTCGAGGGGCCAATACACAGATACGCAGTATTTT. Its protein product is CASSYSRGQYTDTQYF.